The next 6 T cell receptor beta chains were all read from a single sample in a study of blood T cell repertoires in COVID-19. Some clones are missing from TCRdb's copy, which holds only in-frame ones; the method was immunoSEQ multiplex PCR. The table shows about 130,000 clones, with about 76% occurring only once. The sequencing input was peripheral blood. Receptors were obtained from a woman between 55 and 75 years old with active or convalescent COVID-19.

The V and J genes are TRBV11-2 and TRBJ2-1; 8 bases match TRBD2. The CDR3 is 14 residues long. Germline lookup yields CDR1 SGHAT and CDR2 FQNNGV. Trimming removed 3 bases from V and 7 bases from J; junction bases left unmatched: 5. The CDR3 DNA sequence: TGTGCCAGCAGCTTGGGGACTAGTTTGAATGAGCAGTTCTTC. It codes for CASSLGTSLNEQFF. The complete variable domain, with remaining parts taken from reference TRBV11-2 and TRBJ2-1, reads EAGVAQSPRYKIIEKRQSVAFWCNPISGHATLYWYQQILGQGPKLLIQFQNNGVVDDSQLPKDRFSAERLKGVDSTLKIQPAKLEDSAVYLCASSLGTSLNEQFFGPGTRLTVL.

The chain couples TRBV27 to TRBJ2-3, with 9 bases that match TRBD1. Germline V gene data show CDR1 as MNHEY and CDR2 as SMNVEV (reference sequence). The CDR3 is 15 amino acids. The V and J ends lost 3 bases and 3 bases, in that order; junction bases with no gene match: 4. CDR3 sequence: CASSFGDRETDTQYF. CDR3 DNA sequence: TGTGCCAGCAGTTTTGGGGACAGGGAGACAGATACGCAGTATTTT.

The chain carries TRBV6-6 and TRBJ1-6; maybe TRBD1 (5 bases). The germline CDR1 and CDR2 sequences are MNHNY and SVGAGI (reference sequence). The CDR3 has 15 residues. V gave up 8 bases and J gave up 5 bases, with 16 bases separating them. The CDR3 protein is CASQGRQSDNSPLHF. CDR3 nucleotide sequence: TGTGCCAGCCAAGGACGACAGTCAGATAATTCACCCCTCCACTTT.

This chain uses TRBV24-1 with TRBJ2-3; TRBD1 aligns across 7 bases. From germline, CDR1 is KGHDR and CDR2 SFDVKD. This CDR3 region has 17 residues. V was pared by 4 bases and J by 2 bases, with 11 bases of the junction left unmatched. The CDR3 region has the DNA TGTGCCACCAGTGACCGAACCCAGGGGGACCCCACAGATACGCAGTATTTT. Translated, it gives CATSDRTQGDPTDTQYF.

J is TRBJ2-3 and V is TRBV6-6; TRBD2 agrees at 7 bases. Germline assignment: CDR1 MNHNY and CDR2 SVGAGI (reference sequence). The CDR3 covers 14 residues. Germline trimming cut 4 bases from V and 6 bases from J; bases unmatched to any gene: 7. The CDR3 nucleotides are TGTGCCAGCAGTTCCCCTGGACTAGAGGATACGCAGTATTTT. It is translated as CASSSPGLEDTQYF.

V and J are TRBV11-2 and TRBJ1-4; D uncertain. The CDR3 is 14 residues long. CDR1 is SGHAT, CDR2 FQNNGV, per germline. Between the trimmed V and J ends, which lost 1 base and 8 bases, there was a span of 11 bases. CDR3 bases: TGTGCCAGCAGCTTAGGTCGCGTACGGGAAAAACTGTTTTTT. This translates into CASSLGRVREKLFF.